The present T cell receptor (beta chain) was sequenced within a study of cytomegalovirus exposure and HLA in healthy donors. Regarding this clone: Its antigen is currently unknown.

Sequencing used immunoSEQ multiplex PCR; TCRdb keeps in-frame clones, though not all of them. The sample consists of 150,000 to 200,000 clones, roughly nine tenths of them appearing once. V was pared by 6 bases and J by 6 bases, with 6 bases of the junction left unmatched. The CDR3 extends over 13 amino acids. Germline-derived CDR1 and CDR2 are SGDLS and YYNGEE. Regarding the study as a whole: The study listed under 200 cytomegalovirus-associated TCR beta chains.

The receptor was derived from a man aged 18 to 29 in good health and CMV-seropositive. The sample taken for sequencing was PBMCs. This chain joins TRBV9 and TRBJ2-1; 7 nucleotides agree with TRBD1. CDR3 loop: CASKGGATNEQFF. The CDR3 coding sequence is TGTGCCAGCAAAGGGGGCGCTACCAATGAGCAGTTCTTC.